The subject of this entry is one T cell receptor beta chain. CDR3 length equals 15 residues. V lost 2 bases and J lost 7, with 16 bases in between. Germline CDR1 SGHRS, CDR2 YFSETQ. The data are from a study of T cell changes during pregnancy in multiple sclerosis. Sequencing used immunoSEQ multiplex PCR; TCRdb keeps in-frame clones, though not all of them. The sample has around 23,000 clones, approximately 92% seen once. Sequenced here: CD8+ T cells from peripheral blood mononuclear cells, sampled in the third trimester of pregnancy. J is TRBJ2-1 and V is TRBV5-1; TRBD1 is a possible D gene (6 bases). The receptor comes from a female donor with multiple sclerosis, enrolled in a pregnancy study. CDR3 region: CASSFFPVTGNEQFF. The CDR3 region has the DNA TGCGCCAGCAGCTTTTTCCCGGTAACAGGGAATGAGCAGTTCTTC.